What follows is one T cell receptor (beta chain) and its context. Which antigen it targets is not known. The record has no base qualities; no much larger clone is one base away. The source of the sample is a study of blood T cell repertoires in COVID-19 (TCRdb year 2020). As for the study more broadly: Samples covering the acute and convalescent phases of COVID-19 were provided by collaborators in the United States, Italy and Spain. A de-identified subject ID, COVID-19 status, age in years and sex were almost always included in the sample metadata. The dataset comprised deeply sampled blood TCRbeta repertoires from subjects exposed to, actively infected with, or recovered from COVID-19. HLA class I and class II types, where available, came from metadata supplied by the sample provider rather than from assay-based typing. The samples were drawn from the first 160 participants of the ongoing ImmuneRACE study and from 950 to 1,500 subjects provided by 6 global collaborators. A freely available public database, intended as a resource for researchers studying the immune response to SARS-CoV-2, is where the repertoires were released. The prospective study material was composed of cDNA or gDNA derived from T cells, B-cell-depleted T cells, or PBMCs. On the study overall, not on this receptor specifically: How much clinical and demographic metadata was included differed by source and by participant, and the metadata was provided uncurated.

V was cut back by 4 bases and J by 9 bases, leaving a gap of 19 bases between them. Via the germline V gene, CDR1 is SGDLS and CDR2 YYNGEE. The CDR3 numbers 14 residues from cysteine through phenylalanine. Only the CDR3 region is kept as DNA, spanning 42 bases read in frame from base 1. The immunoSEQ Assay, a bias-controlled multiplex PCR, was used to amplify TCRbeta CDR3 regions from genomic DNA. The study's own analysis went as follows. The number of nucleated cells in each sample was estimated by amplification of reference gene primers within the assay. Sequence reads were collapsed and filtered to measure the absolute abundance of every unique TCRbeta CDR3 rearrangement. For each sample, productive Simpson clonality was calculated as the square root of Simpson's diversity index over productive rearrangements. TCRdb's version of the immuneACCESS table is confined to in-frame rearrangements and falls short of the full clone set. An unresolved V gene accounts for under half of the shortfall where checked; the remainder is of unknown origin. Clone size and V and J calls were adopted from that table, with D and trimming inferred from the DNA. This sample has about 71,000 clones in its table, and about nine tenths of those were observed once. Less than 2.5% of the sample lies in the top ten.

Collaborating institutions collected whole blood in K2EDTA tubes following their own protocols. For TCRbeta analysis, collaborators shipped samples as frozen whole blood, isolated PBMCs, or DNA extracted from either of those sample types. What was sequenced was peripheral blood. The receptor was isolated from a man younger than 40 with acute or convalescent COVID-19. The chain uses TRBV9 and TRBJ1-1; the D gene identity is not certain. The CDR3 reads as follows: CASSPQEAERQAFF. The DNA sequence is given as TGTGCCAGCAGCCCCCAAGAGGCGGAAAGGCAAGCTTTCTTT.